This T cell receptor beta chain was retrieved from a study of human T cells and chemical hapten exposure. Study as a whole: Alopecia areata, totalis or universalis was found in mostly female patients.

On this clonotype: One end of the junction varies from germline; a read error may be responsible.

The sample's time point: patch test 1, 2 weeks after DPC sensitization. Treatment of the sample: therapeutic diphenylcyclopropenone sensitization with weekly scalp DPC. The CDR3 contains 13 residues. Germline CDR1 and CDR2: SNHLY and FYNNEI. Single cDNA molecules in the library carried unique molecular identifiers attached during preparation. One entry per CDR3 protein, called by TCRdb with MiXCR from the RACE reads. The data contain under 450,000 distinct CDR3 sequences, approximately 5% of them singletons. The specimen comprised whole blood, sampled in connection with sensitization to the hapten diphenylcyclopropenone (DPC). The clonotype was recovered from a woman aged 45-65 years with alopecia areata. Some clones in this sample may be carry-over from other donors' samples. The rearrangement joins TRBV2 to TRBJ1-1; D is unclear. Written as DNA, the CDR3 is TGTGCCAGCAGGTACAGCATGAACACTGAAGCTCTCTTT. It specifies CASRYSMNTEALF. Supplemented by reference TRBV2 and TRBJ1-1, the full variable domain reads EPEVTQTPSHQVTQMGQEVILRCVPISNHLYFYWYRQILGQKVEFLVSFYNNEISEKSEIFDDQFSVERPDGSNFTLKIRSTKLEDSAMYFCASRYSMNTEALFGQGTRLTVV.